The clone carrying this T cell receptor beta chain was picked up a small number of times. J lost 1 base, V lost 5 bases, and 10 bases had no gene match. This CDR3 is 16 amino acids long. CDR1 SGHTA and CDR2 FQGNSA come from the germline V gene. These data come from a study of blood T cell repertoires in COVID-19. Study-level information: The samples span acute and convalescent COVID-19 from the United States, Italy and Spain. T cells, B-cell-depleted T cells, or PBMCs supplied cDNA or gDNA.

The authors' processing: Amplification with reference gene primers provided the estimates of nucleated cell counts. Libraries were prepared by immunoSEQ multiplex PCR; TCRdb keeps only in-frame clonotypes and omits some of them. V, J and clone size were drawn from that table, and D and trimming were deduced from the DNA. The sample includes over 150,000 clones, about 85% of them seen just once. Sequenced material: peripheral blood. The source is a man in his fifties or sixties with COVID-19, enrolled during active disease. J is TRBJ1-2 and V is TRBV7-2, with 7 nucleotides matching TRBD1. The CDR3 spells CASSIRQGAVNYGYTF. The CDR3 DNA follows: TGTGCCAGCAGCATCCGACAGGGCGCGGTTAACTATGGCTACACCTTC.